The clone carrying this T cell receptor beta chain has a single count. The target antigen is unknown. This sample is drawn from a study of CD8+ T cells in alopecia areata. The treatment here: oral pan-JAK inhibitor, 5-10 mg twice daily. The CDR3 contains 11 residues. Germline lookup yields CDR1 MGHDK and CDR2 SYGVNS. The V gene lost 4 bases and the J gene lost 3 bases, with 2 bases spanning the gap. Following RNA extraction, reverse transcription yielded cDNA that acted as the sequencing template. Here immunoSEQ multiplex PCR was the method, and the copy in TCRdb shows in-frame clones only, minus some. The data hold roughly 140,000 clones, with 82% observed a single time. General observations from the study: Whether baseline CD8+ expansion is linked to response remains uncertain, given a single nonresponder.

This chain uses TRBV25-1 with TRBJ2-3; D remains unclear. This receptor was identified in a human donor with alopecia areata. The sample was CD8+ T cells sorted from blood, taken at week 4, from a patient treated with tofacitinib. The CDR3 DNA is TGTGCCAGCAGTGCAACAGATACGCAGTATTTT. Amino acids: CASSATDTQYF.